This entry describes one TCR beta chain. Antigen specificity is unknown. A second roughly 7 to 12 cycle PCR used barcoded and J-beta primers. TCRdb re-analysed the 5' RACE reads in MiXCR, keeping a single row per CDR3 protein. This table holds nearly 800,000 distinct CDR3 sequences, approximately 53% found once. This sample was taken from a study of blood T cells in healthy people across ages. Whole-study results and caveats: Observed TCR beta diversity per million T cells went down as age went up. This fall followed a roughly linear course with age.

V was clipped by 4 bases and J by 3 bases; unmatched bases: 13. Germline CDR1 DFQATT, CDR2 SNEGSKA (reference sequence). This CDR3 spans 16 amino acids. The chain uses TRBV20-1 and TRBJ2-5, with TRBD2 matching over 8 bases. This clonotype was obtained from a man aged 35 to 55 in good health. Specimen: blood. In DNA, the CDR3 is TGCAGTGCTATCCAGCTTGGCGGGGGGCCGGAAGAGACCCAGTACTTC. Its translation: CSAIQLGGGPEETQYF.